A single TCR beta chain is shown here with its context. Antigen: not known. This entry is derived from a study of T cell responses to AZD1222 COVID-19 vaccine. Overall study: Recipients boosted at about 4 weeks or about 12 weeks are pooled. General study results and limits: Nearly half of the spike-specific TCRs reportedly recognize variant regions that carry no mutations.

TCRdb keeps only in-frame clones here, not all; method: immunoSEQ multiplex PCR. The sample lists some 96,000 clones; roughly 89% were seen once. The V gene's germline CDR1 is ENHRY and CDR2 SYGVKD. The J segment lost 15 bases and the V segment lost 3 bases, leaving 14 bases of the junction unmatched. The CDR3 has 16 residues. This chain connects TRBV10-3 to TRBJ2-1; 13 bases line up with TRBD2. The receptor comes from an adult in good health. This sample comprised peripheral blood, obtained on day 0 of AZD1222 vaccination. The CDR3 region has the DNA TGTGCCATCAGTGATTTGGCGGGACTAGCGGGATCTAAGTGGTTCTTC. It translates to CAISDLAGLAGSKWFF.